This T cell receptor beta chain was documented in a study of CD8 T cells in ankylosing spondylitis. This clonotype appeared a few times. Its antigen is unidentified. TCRdb itself ran the 5' RACE reads through MiXCR, one entry per CDR3 protein. The sample holds around 770,000 distinct CDR3 sequences; over 15% are singletons and the top ten take under 20%. CDR1 SQVTM and CDR2 ANQGSEA come from the germline V gene. V was pared by 3 bases and J by 0 bases, with 11 bases between. This CDR3 is 15 amino acids long. Study-level findings and limits: Blood from ankylosing spondylitis patients appeared to carry a characteristic roughly 8-variant TCR beta motif. The study looked at matched synovial fluid samples from ankylosing spondylitis patients. Disease-linked clones were reported to be significantly enriched there.

This chain connects TRBV29-1 to TRBJ2-2; D is undetermined. This sequence was found in a male donor with ankylosing spondylitis. What was sequenced was blood, either unsorted or a sorted T cell fraction (not recorded which). DNA for the CDR3: TGCAGCGTTGAGCACAGCCTTACGAACACCGGGGAGCTGTTTTTT. Amino acid sequence: CSVEHSLTNTGELFF.